This is a list of T cell receptor beta chains from one sample in a study of blood T cell repertoires in COVID-19. Profiling relied on immunoSEQ multiplex PCR, and the TCRdb table lists in-frame clones only, not all of them. The table records about 210,000 clones, roughly 87% of them present only once. The material sequenced was PBMCs or T cells enriched from blood (not recorded which). The origin of the receptors is a man younger than 40 in a cohort exposed to, infected with or recovered from COVID-19 (not recorded which). Each CDR3 is given with its conserved first and last residue. The D gene is left open where the match is weak. Size values are once, few and many counts, or a class for expanded clones, and some rows have none.

len: 20; d_gene: TRBD1; abundance: .; v_gene: TRBV6-6; j_gene: TRBJ2-6; CDR3aa: CASSLYPPGQGSSGANVLTF; CDR3nt: TGTGCCAGCAGCTTATATCCTCCGGGACAGGGCTCATCTGGGGCCAACGTCCTGACTTTC
len: 13; d_gene: TRBD1; abundance: .; v_gene: TRBV12-3/TRBV12-4; j_gene: TRBJ1-2; CDR3aa: CASSLGDRYGYTF; CDR3nt: TGTGCCAGCAGTTTAGGGGACAGATATGGCTACACCTTC
len: 15; d_gene: TRBD1; abundance: .; v_gene: TRBV28; j_gene: TRBJ1-2; CDR3aa: CAIDFKGQSNYGYTF; CDR3nt: TGTGCCATCGATTTCAAGGGACAGTCTAACTATGGCTACACCTTC
len: 15; d_gene: TRBD1; abundance: .; v_gene: TRBV6-5; j_gene: TRBJ1-1; CDR3aa: CASRKHRGRDTEAFF; CDR3nt: TGTGCCAGCAGGAAACACAGGGGAAGGGACACTGAAGCTTTCTTT
len: 14; d_gene: TRBD2; abundance: once; v_gene: TRBV9; j_gene: TRBJ2-1; CDR3aa: CASSVGLANDEQFF; CDR3nt: TGTGCCAGCAGCGTAGGACTAGCAAACGATGAGCAGTTCTTC
len: 15; d_gene: .; abundance: .; v_gene: TRBV14; j_gene: TRBJ2-2; CDR3aa: CASSLDNTNTGELFF; CDR3nt: TGTGCCAGCAGCCTCGATAACACGAACACCGGGGAGCTGTTTTTT
len: 13; d_gene: TRBD1; abundance: .; v_gene: TRBV6-5; j_gene: TRBJ1-1; CDR3aa: CASTLRTGAEAFF; CDR3nt: TGTGCCAGCACCCTTAGGACAGGCGCTGAAGCTTTCTTT
len: 13; d_gene: .; abundance: .; v_gene: TRBV12-3/TRBV12-4; j_gene: TRBJ1-5; CDR3aa: CASTTGQIQPQHF; CDR3nt: TGTGCCAGCACCACCGGACAGATTCAGCCCCAGCATTTT
len: 16; d_gene: TRBD2; abundance: .; v_gene: TRBV9; j_gene: TRBJ2-1; CDR3aa: CASSVDGTSGYNEQFF; CDR3nt: TGTGCCAGCAGCGTAGATGGGACTAGCGGTTACAATGAGCAGTTCTTC
len: 14; d_gene: .; abundance: .; v_gene: TRBV14; j_gene: TRBJ1-1; CDR3aa: CASSQEMRSTGAFF; CDR3nt: TGTGCCAGCAGCCAAGAGATGCGGTCGACTGGAGCTTTCTTT
len: 16; d_gene: .; abundance: once; v_gene: TRBV19; j_gene: TRBJ1-5; CDR3aa: CASNGRTPHGNQPQHF; CDR3nt: TGTGCCAGTAATGGGAGGACTCCCCACGGAAATCAGCCCCAGCATTTT
len: 16; d_gene: TRBD1; abundance: .; v_gene: TRBV28; j_gene: TRBJ2-3; CDR3aa: CASSLRTGAEEDTQYF; CDR3nt: TGTGCCAGCAGTTTGAGGACAGGGGCTGAAGAAGATACGCAGTATTTT
len: 16; d_gene: TRBD1; abundance: .; v_gene: TRBV28; j_gene: TRBJ2-7; CDR3aa: CASSLSRRTGTFEQYF; CDR3nt: TGTGCCAGCAGTTTATCTCGGAGGACAGGAACGTTCGAGCAGTACTTC
len: 14; d_gene: .; abundance: .; v_gene: TRBV7-2; j_gene: TRBJ2-7; CDR3aa: CASRTPGSTYEQYF; CDR3nt: TGTGCCAGCAGAACGCCCGGGTCGACCTACGAGCAGTACTTC
len: 15; d_gene: TRBD1; abundance: .; v_gene: TRBV28; j_gene: TRBJ1-1; CDR3aa: CASRIRDRLNTEAFF; CDR3nt: TGTGCCAGCAGAATCCGGGACAGGCTAAACACTGAAGCTTTCTTT
len: 15; d_gene: TRBD1; abundance: .; v_gene: TRBV6-5; j_gene: TRBJ1-2; CDR3aa: CASRPGTGALYGYTF; CDR3nt: TGTGCCAGCAGACCGGGGACAGGGGCCCTCTATGGCTACACCTTC
len: 15; d_gene: TRBD1; abundance: .; v_gene: TRBV4-2; j_gene: TRBJ1-1; CDR3aa: CASSQQGQGNTEAFF; CDR3nt: TGTGCCAGCAGCCAGCAAGGACAGGGGAACACTGAAGCTTTCTTT
len: 13; d_gene: .; abundance: .; v_gene: TRBV28; j_gene: TRBJ2-7; CDR3aa: CASSLEVPYEQYF; CDR3nt: TGTGCCAGCAGTTTGGAGGTCCCCTACGAGCAGTACTTC
len: 18; d_gene: TRBD1; abundance: once; v_gene: TRBV19; j_gene: TRBJ2-7; CDR3aa: CASSSSGTGGLVGYEQYF; CDR3nt: TGTGCCAGTAGCTCATCGGGGACAGGGGGCCTCGTTGGGTACGAGCAGTACTTC
len: 15; d_gene: .; abundance: .; v_gene: TRBV7-9; j_gene: TRBJ2-5; CDR3aa: CASSLDTGLLETQYF; CDR3nt: TGTGCCAGCAGCTTAGACACAGGGCTTTTGGAGACCCAGTACTTC
len: 17; d_gene: .; abundance: .; v_gene: TRBV2; j_gene: TRBJ1-5; CDR3aa: CASSEQRGGRGNQPQHF; CDR3nt: TGTGCCAGCAGTGAACAAAGGGGAGGTCGGGGCAATCAGCCCCAGCATTTT
len: 12; d_gene: TRBD1; abundance: .; v_gene: TRBV29-1; j_gene: TRBJ1-4; CDR3aa: CSVTGGDEKLFF; CDR3nt: TGCAGCGTGACAGGGGGCGATGAAAAACTGTTTTTT
len: 15; d_gene: .; abundance: .; v_gene: TRBV9; j_gene: TRBJ1-2; CDR3aa: CASSPRTDSNYGYTF; CDR3nt: TGTGCCAGCAGCCCTCGGACAGATTCTAACTATGGCTACACCTTC
len: 16; d_gene: TRBD2; abundance: .; v_gene: TRBV28; j_gene: TRBJ2-1; CDR3aa: CASDQSGLAGDNEQFF; CDR3nt: TGTGCCAGCGACCAATCGGGACTAGCGGGAGACAATGAGCAGTTCTTC
len: 16; d_gene: TRBD2; abundance: .; v_gene: TRBV5-4; j_gene: TRBJ2-1; CDR3aa: CASSLGGTRLSNEQFF; CDR3nt: TGTGCCAGCAGCCTTGGCGGGACTAGATTAAGCAATGAGCAGTTCTTC